The clone carrying this T cell receptor (beta chain) was found a few times. This CDR3 region has 14 residues. Trimming stripped 1 base from V and 4 bases from J, with 11 bases between. Per the germline V gene, CDR1 is SEHNR and CDR2 is FQNEAQ (reference sequence). These data belong to a study of cytomegalovirus exposure and HLA in healthy donors. The PCR made use of 60 Vbeta and 13 Jbeta primers. Only in-frame clones appear in the TCRdb table, and some are missing; sequencing was by immunoSEQ multiplex PCR. The repertoire holds roughly 78,000 clones, with over 55% as singletons. The TCR was taken from a man under 40 in good health and CMV-seropositive. This chain uses TRBV7-9 with TRBJ2-7, with D perhaps matching TRBD1 (5 bases). Sequenced: PBMCs. CDR3 protein: CASSLEYRWYEQYF. The CDR3 coding sequence is TGTGCCAGCAGCTTAGAATACAGGTGGTACGAGCAGTACTTC.